Below, 23 T cell receptor beta chains from the same sample are listed, as sequenced in a study of metastatic and nonmetastatic thyroid tumors. No patient received treatment before thyroid surgery. With MiXCR, TCRdb called clones anew from the PCR reads. This table holds approximately 20,000 clones, about 19% found once. Sequences were obtained from tumor tissue. These receptors all come from a female donor with papillary thyroid cancer or a benign thyroid nodule (not recorded which). Some clones in this sample may be carry-over from other donors' samples.

This clone was found many times. V usage is TRBV2 and J usage is TRBJ2-5, with 7 bases aligning to TRBD2. The V gene's germline CDR1 is SNHLY and CDR2 FYNNEI. Trimming cost V 6 bases and J 7 bases; bases outside gene matches: 20. CDR3 size: 17 residues. CDR3 loop: CASRGNVGGHQRWTQYF. The CDR3 coding sequence is TGTGCCAGCAGGGGTAACGTGGGAGGGCACCAGAGATGGACCCAGTACTTC.

The sample holds many counts of this clone. The sample contains more than one DNA sequence encoding this CDR3. The chain uses TRBV28 and TRBJ2-3; TRBD2 matches 7 bases. The germline V gene encodes CDR1 MDHEN and CDR2 SYDVKM. With 3 bases clipped from V and 5 bases from J, the junction kept 8 bases outside the gene matches. This CDR3 spans 15 amino acids. DNA for the CDR3: TGTGCCAGCAGTTTCGCGGGAGCGGGGCTAGATACGCAGTATTTT. Its translation: CASSFAGAGLDTQYF.

By frequency in the sample, this clone is medium-sized. The V and J genes are TRBV19 and TRBJ2-1; D is ambiguous. The CDR3 is 12 residues long. V dropped 4 bases and J dropped 7 bases, with 8 bases sitting between them. Germline V gives CDR1 LNHDA, CDR2 SQIVND (reference sequence). Here the CDR3 reads CASSTLGNEQFF. The CDR3 DNA sequence: TGTGCCAGTAGTACCTTGGGGAATGAGCAGTTCTTC.

CDR3 loop: CASSWEVVRTEAFF. CDR3 sequence (DNA): TGTGCCAGCAGTTGGGAGGTGGTTCGCACTGAAGCTTTCTTT. V usage is TRBV27 and J usage is TRBJ1-1; D not certain. Germline CDR1 is MNHEY and CDR2 is SMNVEV (reference sequence). With 4 bases removed from V and 4 bases from J, the gap between germline ends came to 13 bases. The CDR3 length is 14 residues.

The genes are TRBV6-2 or TRBV6-3 and TRBJ2-7; maybe TRBD1 (6 bases). Germline V gene lookup returns CDR1 MNHEY and CDR2 SVGEGT. Trimming pared 0 bases from V and 2 bases from J, leaving 14 bases between. The CDR3 consists of 16 residues. The CDR3 nucleotides read TGTGCCAGCAGTTACTCGGACCCAAGGACAGCCTACGAGCAGTACTTC. Encoded protein: CASSYSDPRTAYEQYF.

This clone was counted between two and nine times. The chain carries TRBV6-1 and TRBJ2-2; 12 positions match TRBD2. With 4 bases clipped from V and 5 bases from J, the junction kept 8 bases outside the gene matches. The CDR3 consists of 17 residues. Germline V gene lookup returns CDR1 MNHNS and CDR2 SASEGT. This chain's CDR3 is CASSAHGLAGLTGELFF. The CDR3 coding sequence is TGTGCCAGCAGTGCGCACGGACTAGCGGGACTTACCGGGGAGCTGTTTTTT.

The table lists this clone with many counts. One junction end disagrees with the germline gene, perhaps due to a read error. The chain recombines TRBV12-3 or TRBV12-4 with TRBJ2-1; TRBD2 matches 15 bases. The CDR3 is made up of 17 amino acids. The CDR3 reads CASSLISGTSGRSEQLF. For the CDR3, the DNA is TGTGCCAGCAGTTTAATAAGTGGGACTAGCGGGAGGAGTGAGCAGCTCTTC.

Comment on this clone: The DNA is left out, because the CDR3 cannot be placed on it with certainty; the CDR3 is given as TCRdb lists it. V is TRBV11-3 and J is TRBJ2-4; the D call in the table, TRBD1, was not verified against the DNA. The CDR3 region is 23 residues in length, termini included. CDR1 and CDR2 from the germline V gene are SGHNT and YENEEA. The CDR3 reads CASSLVARAMSSSSGQERDIQYF.

This clone was detected ten times or more. V usage is TRBV7-2 and J usage is TRBJ1-3; D perhaps matches TRBD1 (5 bases). This CDR3 is built from 15 residues. Trimming stripped 1 base from V and 2 bases from J, with 9 bases between. The germline gives CDR1 SGHTA, CDR2 FQGNSA. The CDR3 nucleotides are TGTGCCAGCAGCTTAGTTGCCAGGGCTGGAAACACCATATATTTT. It encodes CASSLVARAGNTIYF.

This clone is deemed medium-sized. The chain uses TRBV6-2 or TRBV6-3 and TRBJ2-6, with 10 bases lining up with TRBD2. CDR1 and CDR2 from the germline V gene are MNHEY and SVGEGT. This CDR3 region has 17 residues. Trimming at V came to 6 bases and at J to 0 bases, leaving 5 bases not matched to a gene. In DNA, the CDR3 is TGTGCCAGCAGACCGGGACTAGCGTTCTCTGGGGCCAACGTCCTGACTTTC. Protein sequence: CASRPGLAFSGANVLTF.

The rearrangement uses TRBV28 and TRBJ2-7; 9 bases agree with TRBD2. The CDR3 sequence is 14 residues long. Germline CDR1 reads MDHEN; CDR2 reads SYDVKM. The J segment lost 2 bases and the V segment lost 2 bases, leaving 1 base of the junction unmatched. DNA of the CDR3: TGTGCCAGCAGTTTACTAGCGGGAACCTACGAGCAGTACTTC. This translates into CASSLLAGTYEQYF.

The table lists this clone with many counts. The V gene is TRBV19, the J gene TRBJ2-1; 8 bases are a match to TRBD2. The CDR3 contains 15 residues. CDR1 is LNHDA and CDR2 is SQIVND in the germline V gene (reference sequence). Unmatched junction bases numbered 9, after V lost 3 bases and J lost 8 bases. The CDR3 here is CASSINSGSSYEQFF. The CDR3 coding sequence is TGTGCCAGTAGTATCAACAGCGGGAGTAGTTATGAGCAGTTCTTC.

This clone was seen a few times. This CDR3 fails to terminate in the conserved phenylalanine or tryptophan, so it likely reflects a read error. No DNA is shown, since the ends of the CDR3 on it are uncertain; the CDR3 is the one TCRdb lists. CDR3 sequence reads: CASNLMGTTEAFL. The chain recombines TRBV12-3 or TRBV12-4 with TRBJ1-1; the table's TRBD1 call for D was not verified on the DNA. The CDR3 has 13 amino acids, counting both end residues.

This clone was counted at least ten times. The chain links TRBV7-9 to TRBJ2-7; 9 bases are shared with TRBD2. The CDR3 length is 16 residues. V was clipped by 6 bases and J by 3 bases; unmatched bases: 12. In germline, CDR1 is SEHNR, CDR2 FQNEAQ (reference sequence). The CDR3 sequence: CASSSKATSGSYEQYF. The CDR3 DNA follows: TGTGCCAGCAGTTCAAAGGCGACTAGCGGAAGCTACGAGCAGTACTTC.

This clone was counted ten times or more. Given a much more abundant clone one base away, this may be a read error. The chain joins TRBV20-1 to TRBJ1-2; TRBD1 is a possible D gene (6 bases). The CDR3 is 15 amino acids. V was clipped by 5 bases and J by 3 bases, with 19 bases between them. Germline CDR1 DFQATT, CDR2 SNEGSKA (reference sequence). The CDR3 loop reads CSAYNSGQVYYGYTF. CDR3 nucleotides: TGCAGTGCTTATAATTCGGGACAAGTTTACTATGGCTACACCTTC.

This clone appeared many times. The rearrangement uses TRBV6-2 or TRBV6-3 and TRBJ2-7; 8 nucleotides align to TRBD1. CDR1 is MNHEY and CDR2 is SVGEGT in the germline V gene. J lost 3 bases, V lost 4 bases, and 11 bases had no gene match. The CDR3 is 16 residues long. CDR3 amino acids: CASSSISTGTGYEQYF. The CDR3 nucleotides are TGTGCCAGCAGTTCCATCTCAACCGGGACAGGCTACGAGCAGTACTTC.

At least ten counts were recorded for this clone. V and J are TRBV20-1 and TRBJ2-3; D unclear. The CDR3 extends over 12 amino acids. V gave up 5 bases and J gave up 5 bases, with 11 bases separating them. Germline CDR1 is DFQATT and CDR2 is SNEGSKA (reference sequence). Here the CDR3 reads CSAQIAGDTQYF. The CDR3 nucleotides read TGCAGTGCTCAGATAGCCGGAGATACGCAGTATTTT.

In its sample, this clone was seen a few times. The CDR3 DNA reads TGTGCCAGCAGTCGACTAGCTCCCCTCGGGTACGAGCAGTACTTC. Translating it yields CASSRLAPLGYEQYF. The V gene is TRBV6-2 or TRBV6-3, the J gene TRBJ2-7, with TRBD2 matching over 7 bases. Germline V CDR1 and CDR2: MNHEY, SVGEGT. V shed 5 bases and J 4 bases; nucleotides not matched to a gene: 11. The CDR3 consists of 15 residues.

There are many counts of this clone. This sequence joins TRBV6-4 and TRBJ2-1; maybe TRBD1 (6 bases). The CDR3 runs 15 residues. The V end was cut by 3 bases, the J end by 3 bases, with 12 bases between. CDR1 and CDR2 from the germline V gene are MRHNA and SNTAGT. CDR3 in amino acids: CASSDQQGSYNEQFF. The DNA of the CDR3 is TGTGCCAGCAGTGATCAACAGGGAAGCTACAATGAGCAGTTCTTC.

J is TRBJ1-2 and V is TRBV30; D unclear. The CDR3 loop spans 13 amino acids. The V end lost 2 bases, the J end lost 6 bases, and 13 bases lay between the germline ends. The germline CDR1 and CDR2 sequences are GTSNPN and SVGIG (reference sequence). This CDR3 reads CAWSFPGRDGYTF. DNA of the CDR3: TGTGCCTGGAGTTTCCCCGGCAGAGATGGCTACACCTTC.

This clone was counted at least ten times. The chain couples TRBV20-1 to TRBJ2-7; no firm D call. The length of the CDR3 is 11 residues. The V end lost 3 bases, the J end lost 3 bases, and 6 bases lay between the germline ends. The germline V gene has CDR1 DFQATT and CDR2 SNEGSKA (reference sequence). CDR3 protein: CSARILYEQYF. DNA for the CDR3: TGCAGTGCTAGGATTCTCTACGAGCAGTACTTC.

This clone has at least ten counts. This sequence joins TRBV7-2 and TRBJ2-3, with TRBD2 matching over 8 bases. V shed 3 bases and J 2 bases; nucleotides not matched to a gene: 7. Germline CDR1 SGHTA, CDR2 FQGNSA. CDR3 size: 16 residues. CDR3 DNA sequence: TGTGCCAGCAGCTTCCGCTTAGCGGGACCCACAGATACGCAGTATTTT. Translating it yields CASSFRLAGPTDTQYF.

This clone showed up many times. This sequence joins TRBV5-1 and TRBJ2-7; 9 positions agree with TRBD1. The germline V gene encodes CDR1 SGHRS and CDR2 YFSETQ. The CDR3 contains 15 residues. J was trimmed by 3 bases and V by 0 bases; bases with no gene match: 4. CDR3 protein: CASSLGPGQGYEQYF. The CDR3 nucleotides are TGCGCCAGCAGCTTGGGGCCGGGACAGGGCTACGAGCAGTACTTC.